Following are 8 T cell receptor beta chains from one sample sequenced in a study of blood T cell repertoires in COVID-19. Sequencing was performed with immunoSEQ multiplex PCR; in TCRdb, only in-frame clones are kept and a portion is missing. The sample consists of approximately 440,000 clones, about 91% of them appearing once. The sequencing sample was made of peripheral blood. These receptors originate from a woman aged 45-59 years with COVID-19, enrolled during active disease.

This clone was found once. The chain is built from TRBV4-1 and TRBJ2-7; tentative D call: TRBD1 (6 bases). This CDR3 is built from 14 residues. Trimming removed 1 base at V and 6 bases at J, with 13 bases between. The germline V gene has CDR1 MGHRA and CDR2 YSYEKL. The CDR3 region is CASSQGNRASEQYF. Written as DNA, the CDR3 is TGCGCCAGCAGCCAAGGTAACAGGGCCTCCGAGCAGTACTTC.

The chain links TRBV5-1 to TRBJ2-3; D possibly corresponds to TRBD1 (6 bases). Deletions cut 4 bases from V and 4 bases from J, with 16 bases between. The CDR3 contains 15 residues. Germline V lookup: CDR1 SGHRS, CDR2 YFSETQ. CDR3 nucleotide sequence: TGCGCCAGCAGCCCTGGCCAGGGGTATGCAGATACGCAGTATTTT. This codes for CASSPGQGYADTQYF.

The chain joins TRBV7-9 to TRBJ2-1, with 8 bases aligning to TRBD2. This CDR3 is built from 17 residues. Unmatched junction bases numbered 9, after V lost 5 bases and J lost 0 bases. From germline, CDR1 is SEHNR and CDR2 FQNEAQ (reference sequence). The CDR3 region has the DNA TGTGCCAGCAGCCCCACCATAGCGGGGAGCTCCTACAATGAGCAGTTCTTC. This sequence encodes CASSPTIAGSSYNEQFF.

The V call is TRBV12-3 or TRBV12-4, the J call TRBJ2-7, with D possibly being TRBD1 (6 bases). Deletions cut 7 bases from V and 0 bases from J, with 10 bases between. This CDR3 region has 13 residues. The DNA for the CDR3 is TGTGCCAGCAACCCGGGACACTCCTACGAGCAGTACTTC. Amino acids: CASNPGHSYEQYF.

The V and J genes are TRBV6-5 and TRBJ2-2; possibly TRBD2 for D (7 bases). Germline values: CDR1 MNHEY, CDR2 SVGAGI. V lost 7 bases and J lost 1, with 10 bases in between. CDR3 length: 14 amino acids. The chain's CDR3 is CASMGGQNTGELFF. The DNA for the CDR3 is TGTGCCAGCATGGGGGGGCAGAACACCGGGGAGCTGTTTTTT.

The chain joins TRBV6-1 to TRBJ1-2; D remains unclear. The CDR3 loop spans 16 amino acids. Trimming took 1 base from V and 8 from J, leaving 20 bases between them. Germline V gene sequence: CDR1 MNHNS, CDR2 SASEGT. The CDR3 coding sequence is TGTGCCAGCAGTGAAGTAGCAAATTCACCCTATGGGGGCTACACCTTC. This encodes CASSEVANSPYGGYTF.

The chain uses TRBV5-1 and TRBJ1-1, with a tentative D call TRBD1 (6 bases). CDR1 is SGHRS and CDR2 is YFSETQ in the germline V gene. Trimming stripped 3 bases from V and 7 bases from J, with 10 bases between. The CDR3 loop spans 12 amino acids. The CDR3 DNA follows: TGCGCCAGCAGCTCTACAGGGAATGAAGCTTTCTTT. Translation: CASSSTGNEAFF.

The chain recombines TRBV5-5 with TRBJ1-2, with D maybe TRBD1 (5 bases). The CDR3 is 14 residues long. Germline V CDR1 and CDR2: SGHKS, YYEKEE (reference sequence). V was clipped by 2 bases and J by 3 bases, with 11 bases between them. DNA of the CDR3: TGTGCCAGCAGCTTATCAGGGTTCGACTATGGCTACACCTTC. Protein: CASSLSGFDYGYTF.